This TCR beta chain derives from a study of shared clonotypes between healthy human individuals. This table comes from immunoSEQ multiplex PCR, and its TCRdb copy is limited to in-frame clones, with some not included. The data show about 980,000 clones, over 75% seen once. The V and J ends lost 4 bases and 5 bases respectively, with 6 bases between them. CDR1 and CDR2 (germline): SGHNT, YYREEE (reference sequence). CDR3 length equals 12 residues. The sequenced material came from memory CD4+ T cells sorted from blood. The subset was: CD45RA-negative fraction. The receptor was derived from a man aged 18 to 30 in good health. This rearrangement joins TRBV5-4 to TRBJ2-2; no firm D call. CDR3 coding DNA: TGTGCCAGCAGCACCGGAACCGGGGAGCTGTTTTTT. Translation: CASSTGTGELFF.